Shown below are 5 T cell receptor beta chains from a single sample sequenced in a study of cytomegalovirus exposure and HLA in healthy donors. The primer mix had 60 Vbeta and 13 Jbeta primers. The repertoire was sequenced with immunoSEQ multiplex PCR; TCRdb's copy has only in-frame clones and lacks some. The sample yields fewer than 150,000 clones, more than 75% seen once. The sequenced sample was PBMCs. The source of these receptors is a man younger than 35 in good health and CMV-seronegative.

A single count supports this clone. The gene calls are TRBV4-1 and TRBJ2-2, with 12 bases identical to TRBD2. The germline gives CDR1 MGHRA, CDR2 YSYEKL. CDR3 length: 17 amino acids. V was pared by 1 base and J by 5 bases, with 5 bases of the junction left unmatched. The CDR3 region has the DNA TGCGCCAGCAGCCAAGTGAAAGGGACTAGCGGGACCGGGGAGCTGTTTTTT. This translates into CASSQVKGTSGTGELFF.

The rearrangement joins TRBV5-4 to TRBJ1-4; D remains unclear. CDR3 length: 14 amino acids. Germline lookup yields CDR1 SGHNT and CDR2 YYREEE (reference sequence). Trimming took 0 bases from V and 4 from J, leaving 7 bases between them. The CDR3 DNA follows: TGTGCCAGCAGCTTGGGCGGGCATAATGAAAAACTGTTTTTT. Its translation: CASSLGGHNEKLFF.

This rearrangement joins TRBV5-1 to TRBJ2-4; perhaps TRBD2 as D (6 bases). The CDR3 is made up of 14 amino acids. V lost 0 bases and J lost 8, with 12 bases in between. CDR1 is SGHRS, CDR2 YFSETQ, per germline. CDR3 sequence: CASSLVAGTDIQYF. The CDR3 bases are TGCGCCAGCAGCTTGGTCGCAGGGACTGACATTCAGTACTTC.

The chain combines TRBV2 with TRBJ2-1; D is perhaps TRBD2 (5 bases). The V gene lost 6 bases and the J gene lost 4 bases, with 16 bases spanning the gap. Per germline, CDR1 SNHLY and CDR2 FYNNEI. CDR3 size: 15 residues. CDR3 nucleotides: TGTGCCAGCAGATTAGCCGGGAATCCTTACAATGAGCAGTTCTTC. Translating gives CASRLAGNPYNEQFF.

This clone has only one observation. This chain connects TRBV6-6 to TRBJ2-7, with 9 nucleotides matching TRBD2. Per germline, CDR1 MNHNY and CDR2 SVGAGI (reference sequence). This CDR3 contains 14 residues. V was clipped by 0 bases and J by 3 bases; unmatched bases: 0. The CDR3 sequence: CASSYSSGSYEQYF. The CDR3 nucleotides are TGTGCCAGCAGTTACTCTAGCGGGAGCTACGAGCAGTACTTC.